A single sample is the source of the 31 T cell receptor beta chains below, sequenced in a study of blood T cell repertoires in COVID-19. TCRdb's copy holds only in-frame clones and misses some; the assay was immunoSEQ multiplex PCR. Among fewer than 350,000 clones listed, approximately 83% were seen once. Sample: peripheral blood. Receptors originate from a woman aged 25 to 39 who had recovered from COVID-19.

There are a few counts of this clone. The chain combines TRBV30 with TRBJ1-6, with D maybe TRBD1 (5 bases). Trimming stripped 3 bases from V and 3 bases from J, with 12 bases between. The CDR3 extends over 15 amino acids. Looked up from germline, CDR1 is GTSNPN and CDR2 is SVGIG (reference sequence). The CDR3 reads CAWSGGTDYNSPLHF. In nucleotides, the CDR3 is TGTGCCTGGAGCGGGGGGACGGACTATAATTCACCCCTCCACTTT.

The chain joins TRBV24-1 to TRBJ1-4, with TRBD1 matching 8 bases. CDR1 KGHDR and CDR2 SFDVKD come from the germline V gene. This CDR3 has 15 residues. Losses at the gene ends were 3 bases for V and 5 bases for J; bases not matched to a gene: 4. CDR3 amino acids: CATSDRTGLNEKLFF. In DNA, the CDR3 is TGTGCCACCAGTGATAGGACAGGGCTCAATGAAAAACTGTTTTTT.

The chain couples TRBV6-5 to TRBJ1-2, with a possible D match to TRBD1 (5 bases). The V and J ends lost 6 bases and 5 bases respectively, with 13 bases between them. The CDR3 loop spans 13 amino acids. Germline V gene data show CDR1 as MNHEY and CDR2 as SVGAGI. CDR3 bases: TGTGCCAGCAGGGGGCGGCAAGGGTATGGCTACACCTTC. Translated, it gives CASRGRQGYGYTF.

This chain connects TRBV5-4 to TRBJ2-1, with 7 bases aligning to TRBD2. Germline CDR1 reads SGHNT; CDR2 reads YYREEE (reference sequence). CDR3 size: 16 residues. J was trimmed by 2 bases and V by 0 bases; bases with no gene match: 5. CDR3 amino acids: CASSLGGTTAYNEQFF. CDR3 nucleotides: TGTGCCAGCAGCTTGGGTGGGACTACGGCCTACAATGAGCAGTTCTTC.

The chain has TRBV4-1 and TRBJ2-3; 7 nucleotides align to TRBD1. This CDR3 contains 13 residues. Germline CDR1 reads MGHRA; CDR2 reads YSYEKL. V lost 4 bases and J lost 7; bases outside the gene matches: 5. CDR3 coding DNA: TGCGCCAGCAGCCGCACAGGGGCATATACGCAGTATTTT. This sequence encodes CASSRTGAYTQYF.

V is TRBV19 and J is TRBJ1-2, with unresolved D. Germline assignment: CDR1 LNHDA and CDR2 SQIVND (reference sequence). This CDR3 has 12 amino acids. V lost 6 bases, J lost 2 bases, and 7 bases lay in between. CDR3 loop: CASRTTNYGYTF. In DNA form, the CDR3 reads TGTGCCAGTAGGACAACCAACTATGGCTACACCTTC.

The J gene is TRBJ1-6, the V gene TRBV19; 9 bases map to TRBD1. CDR3 length equals 15 residues. Germline V gene sequence: CDR1 LNHDA, CDR2 SQIVND (reference sequence). The ends lost 5 bases at V and 7 bases at J; junction bases unmatched: 6. CDR3 sequence: CASSVAGTGNSPLHF. CDR3 nucleotides: TGTGCCAGTAGTGTTGCCGGGACAGGGAATTCACCCCTCCACTTT.

The V gene is TRBV3-1 (or the pseudogene TRBV3-2), the J gene TRBJ2-3; 7 bases match TRBD2. Germline assignment: CDR1 LGHDT and CDR2 YNNKEL (reference sequence). V was pared by 1 base and J by 1 base, with 5 bases of the junction left unmatched. The CDR3 has 16 amino acids. CDR3 coding DNA: TGTGCCAGCAGCCAAGTTGCGGGAGTGGGCACAGATACGCAGTATTTT. Its protein is CASSQVAGVGTDTQYF.

The chain employs TRBV28 and TRBJ1-4; 8 bases agree with TRBD1. Per germline, CDR1 MDHEN and CDR2 SYDVKM. The CDR3 loop spans 16 amino acids. J gave up 2 bases and V 6 bases, and 8 bases lay outside the gene matches. The DNA for the CDR3 is TGTGCCAGCAGACCATCGACAGGGGCCACTAATGAAAAACTGTTTTTT. Protein sequence: CASRPSTGATNEKLFF. Together with reference TRBV28 and TRBJ1-4, the CDR3 gives the full variable domain: DVKVTQSSRYLVKRTGEKVFLECVQDMDHENMFWYRQDPGLGLRLIYFSYDVKMKEKGDIPEGYSVSREKKERFSLILESASTNQTSMYLCASRPSTGATNEKLFFGSGTQLSVL.

This clone was counted once. This sequence joins TRBV6-5 and TRBJ1-4; D gene ambiguous. Trimming took 8 bases from V and 8 from J, leaving 12 bases between them. Germline V gene sequence: CDR1 MNHEY, CDR2 SVGAGI. The CDR3 is 12 residues long. As DNA, the CDR3 is TGTGCCAGCCGAAGCTCAGCGGAAAAACTGTTTTTT. This encodes CASRSSAEKLFF.

V usage is TRBV3-1 (or the pseudogene TRBV3-2) and J usage is TRBJ2-3; D gene ambiguous. Trimming took off 5 bases at V and 5 bases at J, with 17 bases between the two ends. The CDR3 covers 15 residues. CDR1 is LGHDT, CDR2 YNNKEL, per germline (reference sequence). CDR3 amino acids: CASSAEEVYQDTQYF. The CDR3 coding sequence is TGTGCCAGCAGCGCTGAAGAGGTGTATCAAGATACGCAGTATTTT.

This clone was observed a handful of times. The chain uses TRBV27 and TRBJ2-7; the match to TRBD2 covers 14 bases. The V and J ends lost 6 bases and 6 bases, in that order; junction bases with no gene match: 4. The CDR3 extends over 14 amino acids. The germline gives CDR1 MNHEY, CDR2 SMNVEV (reference sequence). The CDR3 spells CASRPGLAGVEQYF. The CDR3 DNA reads TGTGCCAGCAGGCCGGGACTAGCGGGAGTCGAGCAGTACTTC.

The chain is built from TRBV19 and TRBJ2-7, with D maybe TRBD2 (5 bases). The CDR3 spans 14 residues. V lost 7 bases and J lost 4, with 17 bases in between. Looked up from germline, CDR1 is LNHDA and CDR2 is SQIVND (reference sequence). CDR3 protein: CASTPFGGSYEQYF. The CDR3 nucleotides are TGTGCCAGTACTCCTTTTGGCGGGTCATACGAGCAGTACTTC.

The J gene is TRBJ2-1, the V gene TRBV19; 9 bases are shared with TRBD1. The CDR3 has 15 residues. V was clipped by 6 bases and J by 6 bases; unmatched bases: 9. Germline V gene data show CDR1 as LNHDA and CDR2 as SQIVND (reference sequence). In nucleotides, the CDR3 is TGTGCCAGTAGCGACAGGGGGAGAGCGGCCAATGAGCAGTTCTTC. This encodes CASSDRGRAANEQFF.

A word on this clone: Compared with germline, one end of the junction differs, possibly owing to a read error. The V gene is TRBV12-3 or TRBV12-4, the J gene TRBJ1-2; D may be TRBD1 (6 bases). CDR3 length: 13 amino acids. CDR3 sequence reads: CASSSPRDTRAIF. In nucleotides, the CDR3 is TGTGCCAGCAGTTCACCCCGGGACACCCGGGCTATTTTC.

The V call is TRBV30, the J call TRBJ1-1; 8 bases align to TRBD1. This CDR3 is 12 amino acids long. Germline CDR1 reads GTSNPN; CDR2 reads SVGIG (reference sequence). The junction had 2 bases not matched to a gene; V was cut back by 3 bases and J by 5 bases. In nucleotides, the CDR3 is TGTGCCTGGAGGTGGACAGGGACTGAAGCTTTCTTT. Translating gives CAWRWTGTEAFF.

The chain recombines TRBV19 with TRBJ1-1, with D perhaps matching TRBD1 (6 bases). V was pared by 6 bases and J by 1 base, with 15 bases between. The CDR3 is made up of 15 amino acids. From germline, CDR1 is LNHDA and CDR2 SQIVND (reference sequence). The CDR3 DNA sequence: TGTGCCAGTAGAGCTCGGGACACCACGAACACTGAAGCTTTCTTT. Its protein is CASRARDTTNTEAFF.

The chain combines TRBV19 with TRBJ2-1; D not resolved. With 5 bases removed from V and 0 bases from J, the gap between germline ends came to 11 bases. Germline V gene data show CDR1 as LNHDA and CDR2 as SQIVND (reference sequence). This CDR3 contains 15 residues. CDR3 DNA: TGTGCCAGTAGTTTTGTTCCTAACTCCTACAATGAGCAGTTCTTC. It codes for CASSFVPNSYNEQFF. The whole variable domain, filled in from reference TRBV19 and TRBJ2-1, reads DGGITQSPKYLFRKEGQNVTLSCEQNLNHDAMYWYRQDPGQGLRLIYYSQIVNDFQKGDIAEGYSVSREKKESFPLTVTSAQKNPTAFYLCASSFVPNSYNEQFFGPGTRLTVL.

On this clone itself: Other DNA sequences within the sample encode an identical CDR3. This chain connects TRBV4-1 to TRBJ1-5, with D unclear. With 0 bases removed from V and 0 bases from J, the gap between germline ends came to 9 bases. The CDR3 sequence is 16 residues long. Germline V gene data show CDR1 as MGHRA and CDR2 as YSYEKL. The CDR3 spells CASSQEGGNSNQPQHF. The CDR3 DNA reads TGCGCCAGCAGCCAAGAAGGCGGGAATAGCAATCAGCCCCAGCATTTT.

The chain recombines TRBV2 with TRBJ2-3; 9 nucleotides agree with TRBD1. With 8 bases clipped from V and 1 base from J, the junction kept 4 bases outside the gene matches. CDR3 length: 14 residues. The V gene's germline CDR1 is SNHLY and CDR2 FYNNEI. The CDR3 loop reads CASRRDRGTDTQYF. The CDR3 nucleotides read TGTGCCAGCCGAAGGGACAGGGGCACAGATACGCAGTATTTT.

This rearrangement joins TRBV19 to TRBJ2-2, with 8 bases identical to TRBD1. CDR3 size: 15 residues. Germline lookup yields CDR1 LNHDA and CDR2 SQIVND (reference sequence). Germline trimming cut 1 base from V and 7 bases from J; bases unmatched to any gene: 5. The CDR3 DNA reads as TGTGCCAGTAGTATAGTCAGGGGGCGGATCGGGGAGCTGTTTTTT. It is translated as CASSIVRGRIGELFF.

J is TRBJ2-5 and V is TRBV14, with TRBD1 matching over 10 bases. This CDR3 is built from 13 residues. With V trimmed by 6 bases and J by 5 bases, 3 bases remained unmatched. Germline CDR1 reads SGHDN; CDR2 reads FVKESK. CDR3 region: CASRRDRGETQYF. CDR3 bases: TGTGCCAGCAGGCGGGACAGGGGCGAGACCCAGTACTTC.

V and J are TRBV3-1 (or the pseudogene TRBV3-2) and TRBJ2-2; 10 positions agree with TRBD2. With V trimmed by 1 base and J by 8 bases, 7 bases remained unmatched. Germline V gene sequence: CDR1 LGHDT, CDR2 YNNKEL (reference sequence). The length of the CDR3 is 16 residues. CDR3 in amino acids: CASSQGLAGVSGELFF. The DNA of the CDR3 is TGTGCCAGCAGCCAAGGGCTAGCGGGGGTATCTGGGGAGCTGTTTTTT.

This clone was seen once. The rearrangement uses TRBV4-1 and TRBJ2-3; 8 bases match TRBD1. Germline V CDR1 and CDR2: MGHRA, YSYEKL. This CDR3 is built from 15 residues. V shed 1 base and J 4 bases; nucleotides not matched to a gene: 4. CDR3 in DNA: TGCGCCAGCAGCCAAGTTGACAGGGGACCAGATACGCAGTATTTT. This encodes CASSQVDRGPDTQYF.

The chain's CDR3 is CASSFSETQYF. The CDR3 DNA reads as TGTGCCAGCAGTTTTTCGGAGACCCAGTACTTC. The rearrangement links TRBV12-3 or TRBV12-4 to TRBJ2-5; D remains ambiguous. This CDR3 is 11 amino acids long. V dropped 3 bases and J dropped 5 bases, with 4 bases sitting between them.

Note on this clone: Other DNA sequences in this sample translate to the same CDR3. This chain connects TRBV5-1 to TRBJ1-1, with 9 bases lining up with TRBD1. Germline trimming cut 3 bases from V and 2 bases from J; bases unmatched to any gene: 2. The CDR3 is made up of 14 amino acids. Germline V gene sequence: CDR1 SGHRS, CDR2 YFSETQ. The chain's CDR3 is CASSSGQGNTEAFF. The CDR3 DNA is TGCGCCAGCAGCTCGGGACAGGGCAACACTGAAGCTTTCTTT.

The rearrangement uses TRBV18 and TRBJ1-1, with D perhaps matching TRBD1 (5 bases). Germline assignment: CDR1 KGHSH and CDR2 LQKENI. The CDR3 runs to 14 residues. V was cut by 0 bases and J by 11 bases, with 16 bases left in between. Here the CDR3 reads CASSPPGGTFEAFF. The CDR3 bases are TGTGCCAGCTCACCACCGGGGGGTACTTTCGAGGCTTTCTTT.

The chain joins TRBV18 to TRBJ2-2; 8 nucleotides align to TRBD2. Germline CDR1 is KGHSH and CDR2 is LQKENI. The ends lost 5 bases at V and 0 bases at J; junction bases unmatched: 5. The CDR3 loop spans 16 amino acids. The CDR3 spells CASSSIAGTNTGELFF. The CDR3 DNA sequence: TGTGCCAGCTCATCGATAGCGGGGACGAACACCGGGGAGCTGTTTTTT.

The V and J genes are TRBV11-2 and TRBJ2-4; 8 bases line up with TRBD1. The CDR3 sequence is 14 residues long. Germline V gene sequence: CDR1 SGHAT, CDR2 FQNNGV. The V gene end was trimmed by 3 bases and the J gene end by 4 bases; junction bases not matched to a gene: 2. CDR3 sequence (DNA): TGTGCCAGCAGCTTCAGGGGGCCGAAAAACATTCAGTACTTC. Its translation is CASSFRGPKNIQYF.

The chain joins TRBV7-2 to TRBJ2-1; 7 bases are shared with TRBD2. Trimming at V came to 0 bases and at J to 6 bases, leaving 8 bases not matched to a gene. The germline gives CDR1 SGHTA, CDR2 FQGNSA. The CDR3 length is 16 residues. CDR3 DNA: TGTGCCAGCAGCTTAGCCCCCGGGGGGAGGGGCAATGAGCAGTTCTTC. Amino acid sequence: CASSLAPGGRGNEQFF.

The chain joins TRBV6-2 or TRBV6-3 to TRBJ2-5, with D perhaps TRBD1 (6 bases). With 6 bases removed from V and 4 bases from J, the gap between germline ends came to 15 bases. Germline CDR1 is MNHEY and CDR2 is SVGEGT. The CDR3 has 14 amino acids. The CDR3 loop reads CASSSQGKSETQYF. The DNA for the CDR3 is TGTGCCAGCAGCAGTCAGGGGAAATCAGAGACCCAGTACTTC.